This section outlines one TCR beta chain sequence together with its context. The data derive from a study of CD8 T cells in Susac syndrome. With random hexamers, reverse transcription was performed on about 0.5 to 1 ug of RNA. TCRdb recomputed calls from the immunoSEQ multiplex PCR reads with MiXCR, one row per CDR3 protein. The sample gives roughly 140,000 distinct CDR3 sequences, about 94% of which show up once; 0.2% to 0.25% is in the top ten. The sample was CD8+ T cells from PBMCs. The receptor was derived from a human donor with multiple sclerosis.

The CDR3 nucleotides are TGTGCCAGCAGCGGGACAGGGGGCAGGTATGGCTACACCTTC. It is translated as CASSGTGGRYGYTF. The chain is built from TRBV9 and TRBJ1-2, with 11 bases fitting TRBD1. Germline CDR1 reads SGDLS; CDR2 reads YYNGEE. With 3 bases clipped from V and 5 bases from J, the junction kept 3 bases outside the gene matches. This CDR3 is 14 amino acids long.